This entry features one T cell receptor (beta chain) sequence. The sample is drawn from a study of blood T cell repertoires in COVID-19. Study overall: Samples of COVID-19 (acute and convalescent) were obtained from the United States, Italy and Spain.

In germline, CDR1 is LGHNA, CDR2 YSLEER. The CDR3 sequence is 16 residues long. After removal of 0 bases from V and 3 bases from J, the junction contained 5 bases not matched to a gene. Under the authors' procedure: Estimates of nucleated cell counts were drawn from the amplification of reference gene primers. Data came from immunoSEQ multiplex PCR; TCRdb stores just in-frame clones and leaves some out. That table is the source of V, J and clone size, and D and trimming were worked out from the DNA. The top ten clones hold under 4% of a sample with approximately 230,000 clones, around nine tenths of them seen once.

This chain connects TRBV4-3 to TRBJ2-1; 7 bases match TRBD1. This sequence originates from a man in his late teens or twenties with active or convalescent COVID-19. The sequencing input was peripheral blood. The CDR3: CASSQEPGDSYNEQFF. CDR3 in DNA: TGCGCCAGCAGCCAAGAACCCGGGGACAGCTACAATGAGCAGTTCTTC.